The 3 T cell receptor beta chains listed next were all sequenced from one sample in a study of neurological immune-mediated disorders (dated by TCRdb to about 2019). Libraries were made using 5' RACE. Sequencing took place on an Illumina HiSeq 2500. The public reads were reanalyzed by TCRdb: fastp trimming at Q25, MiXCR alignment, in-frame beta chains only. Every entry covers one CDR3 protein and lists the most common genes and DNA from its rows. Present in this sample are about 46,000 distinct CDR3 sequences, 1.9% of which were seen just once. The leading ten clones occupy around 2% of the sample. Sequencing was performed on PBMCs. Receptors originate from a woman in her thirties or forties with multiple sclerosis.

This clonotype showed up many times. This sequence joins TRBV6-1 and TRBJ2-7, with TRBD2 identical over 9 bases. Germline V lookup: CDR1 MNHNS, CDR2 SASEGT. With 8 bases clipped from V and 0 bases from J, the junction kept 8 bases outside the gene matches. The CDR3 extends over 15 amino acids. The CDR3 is CASAVAGASSYEQYF. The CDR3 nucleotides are TGTGCCAGCGCAGTAGCGGGGGCGTCCTCCTACGAGCAGTACTTC.

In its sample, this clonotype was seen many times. CDR3 amino acids: CASSLYYSGDTQYF. CDR3 sequence (DNA): TGTGCCAGCAGTTTATATTACTCGGGGGATACGCAGTATTTT. The chain combines TRBV27 with TRBJ2-3; tentative D call: TRBD2 (5 bases). Germline loops: CDR1 MNHEY, CDR2 SMNVEV (reference sequence). The CDR3 extends over 14 amino acids. V gave up 1 base and J gave up 6 bases, with 11 bases separating them.

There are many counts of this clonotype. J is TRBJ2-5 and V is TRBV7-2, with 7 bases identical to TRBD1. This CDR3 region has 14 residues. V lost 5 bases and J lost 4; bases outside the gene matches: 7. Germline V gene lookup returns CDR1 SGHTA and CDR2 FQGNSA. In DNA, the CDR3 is TGTGCCAGCAGCCCTAGACAGGGAACAGAGACCCAGTACTTC. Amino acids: CASSPRQGTETQYF.